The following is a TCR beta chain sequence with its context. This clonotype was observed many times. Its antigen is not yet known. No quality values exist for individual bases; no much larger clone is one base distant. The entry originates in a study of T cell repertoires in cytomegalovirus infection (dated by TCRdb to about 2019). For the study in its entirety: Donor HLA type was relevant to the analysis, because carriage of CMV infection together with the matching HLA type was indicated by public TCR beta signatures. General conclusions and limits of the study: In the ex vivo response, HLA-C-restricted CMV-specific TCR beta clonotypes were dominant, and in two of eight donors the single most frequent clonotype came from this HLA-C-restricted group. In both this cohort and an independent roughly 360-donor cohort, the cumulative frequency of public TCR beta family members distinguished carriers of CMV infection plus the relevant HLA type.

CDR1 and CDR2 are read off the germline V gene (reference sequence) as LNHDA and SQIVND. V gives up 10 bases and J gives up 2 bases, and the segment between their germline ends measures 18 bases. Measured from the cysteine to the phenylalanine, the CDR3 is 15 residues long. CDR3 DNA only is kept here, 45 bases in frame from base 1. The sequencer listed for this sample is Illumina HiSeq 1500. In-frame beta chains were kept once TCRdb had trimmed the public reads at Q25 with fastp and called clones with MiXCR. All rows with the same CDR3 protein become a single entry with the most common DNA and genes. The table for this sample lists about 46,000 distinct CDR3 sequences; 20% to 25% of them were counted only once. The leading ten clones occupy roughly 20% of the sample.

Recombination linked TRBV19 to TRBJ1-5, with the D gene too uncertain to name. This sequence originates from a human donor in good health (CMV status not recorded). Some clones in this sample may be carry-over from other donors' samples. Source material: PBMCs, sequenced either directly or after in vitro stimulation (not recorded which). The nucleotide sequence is TGTGCCACCCGTCACCTCCTCGGGCGCAATCAGCCCCAGCATTTT. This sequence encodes CATRHLLGRNQPQHF.